The clone carrying this T cell receptor delta chain is labeled as large. Other DNA sequences within the sample encode an identical CDR3. TCRdb re-processed the RT-PCR reads using CATT. Altogether some 1,700 delta-chain clones are present, approximately 15% being singletons, with the ten largest covering roughly 16%. The data are from a study of gamma-delta T cells after stem cell transplantation. V shed 4 bases and J 0 bases; nucleotides not matched to a gene: 1. Germline lookup yields CDR1 GEAIGNYY and CDR2 EKD. The CDR3 contains 17 residues. The receptor was derived from a human donor. It is not recorded whose cells these are; they may come from a transplant donor. The chain uses TRDV2 and TRDJ3; TRDD3 agrees at 11 bases. What was sequenced was gamma-delta T cells. The CDR3, as DNA: TGTGCCTGTGATACTGGGGGATACTCCTGGGACACCCGACAGATGTTTTTC. Protein: CACDTGGYSWDTRQMFF.